A single sample is the source of the 22 T cell receptor beta chains below, sequenced in a study of shared clonotypes between healthy human individuals. Cells designated naive CD8 were CD45RO-negative and were positively selected for CCR7, with terminally differentiated effector memory CD45RA+ cells excluded. Assay used: immunoSEQ multiplex PCR; TCRdb lists only in-frame clones, some missing. The profile covers approximately 650,000 clones, with over 95% appearing a single time and about 0.11% taken by the ten largest. What was sequenced was naive CD8+ T cells sorted from blood. The receptors originated from a woman aged 30 to 39 in good health.

The rearrangement joins TRBV9 to TRBJ2-1; D is tentatively TRBD1 or TRBD2 (5 bases each). CDR1 and CDR2 (germline): SGDLS, YYNGEE. V was cut by 0 bases and J by 6 bases, with 19 bases left in between. The CDR3 is 17 amino acids. For the CDR3, the DNA is TGTGCCAGCAGCGTAGGAGGGGAATACCTTCCTGGCAATGAGCAGTTCTTC. Protein product: CASSVGGEYLPGNEQFF. The full variable domain, its missing parts supplied by reference TRBV9 and TRBJ2-1, is DSGVTQTPKHLITATGQRVTLRCSPRSGDLSVYWYQQSLDQGLQFLIQYYNGEERAKGNILERFSAQQFPDLHSELNLSSLELGDSALYFCASSVGGEYLPGNEQFFGPGTRLTVL.

This chain uses TRBV7-9 with TRBJ2-5; 7 bases line up with TRBD2. The J call may be faulty, since TRBJ2-7 better matches the DNA end. This CDR3 comprises 14 residues. CDR1 is SEHNR, CDR2 FQNEAQ, per germline (reference sequence). The CDR3, as DNA: TGTGCCAGCAGCTTAGTTGGCGGGGGCTACGAGCAGTACTTC. Residues: CASSLVGGGYEQYF.

The CDR3: CASSGEEGRNEQFF. The CDR3 DNA sequence: TGTGCCAGCAGCGGAGAGGAGGGCCGCAATGAGCAGTTCTTC. The rearrangement links TRBV9 to TRBJ2-1; possible D gene TRBD2, 6 bases. The CDR3 is 14 amino acids. V lost 3 bases and J 6 bases, leaving 13 bases between the germline ends. CDR1 is SGDLS, CDR2 YYNGEE, per germline.

The J gene is TRBJ2-7, the V gene TRBV5-1, with D perhaps TRBD2 (5 bases). The germline V gene encodes CDR1 SGHRS and CDR2 YFSETQ. CDR3 size: 15 residues. The ends were cut back, 5 bases at V and 4 bases at J, with 19 bases in the middle. The CDR3 region is CASRPGLASSYEQYF. As DNA, the CDR3 is TGCGCCAGCAGACCCGGGTTAGCGAGCTCATACGAGCAGTACTTC.

The J gene is TRBJ2-5, the V gene TRBV6-9; 12 positions match TRBD2. The CDR3 spans 18 residues. After removal of 8 bases from V and 1 base from J, the junction contained 14 bases not matched to a gene. Germline V lookup: CDR1 MNHGY, CDR2 SVAAGI. The CDR3 protein is CASPNPGLAGEFQETQYF. The CDR3 nucleotides are TGTGCCAGCCCTAATCCGGGACTAGCGGGTGAATTCCAAGAGACCCAGTACTTC.

The V call is TRBV7-9, the J call TRBJ2-1, with a tentative D call TRBD1 (6 bases). The CDR3 loop spans 15 amino acids. V dropped 9 bases and J dropped 2 bases, with 17 bases sitting between them. Germline V gene sequence: CDR1 SEHNR, CDR2 FQNEAQ (reference sequence). CDR3 amino acids: CASQNRDNAYNEQFF. Written as DNA, the CDR3 is TGTGCCAGTCAGAACCGGGACAACGCCTACAATGAGCAGTTCTTC.

This rearrangement joins TRBV27 to TRBJ2-3; D unclear. Germline lookup yields CDR1 MNHEY and CDR2 SMNVEV (reference sequence). CDR3 size: 14 residues. Trimming removed 2 bases from V and 6 bases from J, with 12 bases in between. The CDR3 region is CASSLGSEIDTQYF. CDR3 DNA sequence: TGTGCCAGCAGTTTAGGAAGTGAGATTGATACGCAGTATTTT.

The chain has TRBV2 and TRBJ2-7, with 9 bases fitting TRBD2. From germline, CDR1 is SNHLY and CDR2 FYNNEI. This CDR3 has 17 amino acids. The V and J ends lost 6 bases and 6 bases, in that order; junction bases with no gene match: 18. The CDR3, as DNA: TGTGCCAGCAGGGACGGGAACCGGAGCGGGAGGCCTTCCGAGCAGTACTTC. Residues: CASRDGNRSGRPSEQYF. Drawing the rest from reference TRBV2 and TRBJ2-7, the complete variable domain is EPEVTQTPSHQVTQMGQEVILRCVPISNHLYFYWYRQILGQKVEFLVSFYNNEISEKSEIFDDQFSVERPDGSNFTLKIRSTKLEDSAMYFCASRDGNRSGRPSEQYFGPGTRLTVT.

A remark on this clone: The same CDR3 arises from other DNA sequences in this sample as well. The chain couples TRBV27 to TRBJ2-2; possibly TRBD1 for D (5 bases). Germline CDR1 is MNHEY and CDR2 is SMNVEV (reference sequence). V gave up 6 bases and J gave up 4 bases, with 12 bases separating them. This CDR3 region has 14 residues. In DNA form, the CDR3 reads TGTGCCAGCAGCCCTGGGGCTGGCACCGGGGAGCTGTTTTTT. Translation gives CASSPGAGTGELFF.

The rearrangement links TRBV7-9 to TRBJ2-1; the D gene is possibly TRBD2 (5 bases). In germline, CDR1 is SEHNR, CDR2 FQNEAQ (reference sequence). The CDR3 contains 14 residues. Trimming stripped 1 base from V and 6 bases from J, with 10 bases between. The chain's CDR3 is CASSLDGIGNEQFF. The CDR3, as DNA: TGTGCCAGCAGCTTAGACGGGATCGGCAATGAGCAGTTCTTC.

CDR3 bases: TGTGCCAGCAGCTACGGAGGGGCAGGGAACATTCAGTACTTC. This sequence encodes CASSYGGAGNIQYF. The genes are TRBV5-6 and TRBJ2-4, with a tentative D call TRBD2 (6 bases). V shed 3 bases and J shed 7 bases, with 14 bases lying between them. The CDR3 runs 14 residues. Germline-derived CDR1 and CDR2 are SGHDT and YYEEEE.

The chain recombines TRBV18 with TRBJ1-3; TRBD1 is a possible D gene (5 bases). The germline gives CDR1 KGHSH, CDR2 LQKENI. This CDR3 has 15 residues. V lost 0 bases to trimming and J lost 0 bases, with 6 bases between them. CDR3 region: CASSPPGHSGNTIYF. The CDR3 bases are TGTGCCAGCTCACCACCGGGGCACTCTGGAAACACCATATATTTT.

The chain carries TRBV6-5 and TRBJ2-7; the D gene is possibly TRBD2 (6 bases). The CDR3 consists of 14 residues. Trimming pared 7 bases from V and 2 bases from J, leaving 15 bases between. The germline CDR1 and CDR2 sequences are MNHEY and SVGAGI. CDR3 protein: CASKPGAGTYEQYF. DNA of the CDR3: TGTGCCAGCAAACCGGGAGCCGGCACCTACGAGCAGTACTTC.

The chain joins TRBV4-1 to TRBJ2-5, with D uncertain. Gene TRBJ2-7 matches the end of the DNA better, so the J call may be wrong. The CDR3 is 14 amino acids. The germline V gene has CDR1 MGHRA and CDR2 YSYEKL. The CDR3 loop reads CASSQGEYSYEQYF. The CDR3 nucleotides are TGCGCCAGCAGCCAAGGGGAATACTCCTACGAGCAGTACTTC.

The chain recombines TRBV28 with TRBJ1-5; D is unresolved. CDR3 length equals 13 residues. Germline V lookup: CDR1 MDHEN, CDR2 SYDVKM. Trimming cost V 1 base and J 7 bases, with 8 bases left between them. Written as DNA, the CDR3 is TGTGCCAGCAGTTTATCCCAGATCCAGCCCCAGCATTTT. Translation: CASSLSQIQPQHF.

The chain has TRBV4-1 and TRBJ1-1; a possible D gene is TRBD1 (6 bases). Trimming shortened V by 0 bases and J by 4 bases, and 9 bases separated the two germline ends. CDR1 and CDR2 from the germline V gene are MGHRA and YSYEKL. The CDR3 is made up of 14 amino acids. This CDR3 reads CASSQDWGATEAFF. CDR3 sequence (DNA): TGCGCCAGCAGCCAAGATTGGGGGGCCACTGAAGCTTTCTTT.

Comment on this clone: Other DNA sequences from this sample encode an identical CDR3 as well. The V gene is TRBV13, the J gene TRBJ2-7; no definite D call. This CDR3 has 12 amino acids. The V end lost 2 bases, the J end lost 2 bases, and 4 bases lay between the germline ends. Germline CDR1 reads PRHDT; CDR2 reads FYEKMQ (reference sequence). DNA of the CDR3: TGTGCCAGCAGCTTAACAGCCTACGAGCAGTACTTC. Its translation is CASSLTAYEQYF. Using reference TRBV13 and TRBJ2-7 for the parts outside the CDR3, the full variable domain is AAGVIQSPRHLIKEKRETATLKCYPIPRHDTVYWYQQGPGQDPQFLISFYEKMQSDKGSIPDRFSAQQFSDYHSELNMSSLELGDSALYFCASSLTAYEQYFGPGTRLTVT.

A single count supports this clone. This chain joins TRBV6-4 and TRBJ2-1, with D possibly TRBD1 on 5 matching bases. The germline V gene has CDR1 MRHNA and CDR2 SNTAGT. There are 14 residues in the CDR3. V lost 7 bases and J lost 4, with 14 bases in between. In DNA form, the CDR3 reads TGTGCCAGCAAGGTAACAGGATCTTACAATGAGCAGTTCTTC. Its translation is CASKVTGSYNEQFF.

This clone was seen only a few times. This CDR3 reads CASRDPNAGELFF. The CDR3 DNA sequence: TGTGCCAGCAGAGACCCCAATGCCGGGGAGCTGTTTTTT. The chain recombines TRBV2 with TRBJ2-2, with unresolved D. The germline V and J ends were trimmed by 6 bases and 6 bases, with 11 bases remaining between them. The CDR3 consists of 13 residues. Germline loops: CDR1 SNHLY, CDR2 FYNNEI. Combining the CDR3 with reference TRBV2 and TRBJ2-2 gives the whole variable domain EPEVTQTPSHQVTQMGQEVILRCVPISNHLYFYWYRQILGQKVEFLVSFYNNEISEKSEIFDDQFSVERPDGSNFTLKIRSTKLEDSAMYFCASRDPNAGELFFGEGSRLTVL.

In nucleotides, the CDR3 is TGTGCTAGTGGTGCTGAAAGCGGGGGGAACACCGGGGAGCTGTTTTTT. It yields the protein CASGAESGGNTGELFF. The chain combines TRBV12-5 with TRBJ2-2; TRBD2 agrees at 8 bases. CDR3 length: 16 residues. CDR1 and CDR2 from the germline V gene are LGHNT and FRNRAP. V trimming: 5 bases; J trimming: 1 base; junction bases outside the gene matches: 6. The full variable domain, with the rest looked up from reference TRBV12-5 and TRBJ2-2, is DARVTQTPRHKVTEMGQEVTMRCQPILGHNTVFWYRQTMMQGLELLAYFRNRAPLDDSGMPKDRFSAEMPDATLATLKIQPSEPRDSAVYFCASGAESGGNTGELFFGEGSRLTVL.

The chain uses TRBV5-6 and TRBJ1-1; D unclear. Germline loops: CDR1 SGHDT, CDR2 YYEEEE. The CDR3 covers 13 residues. V shed 3 bases and J shed 0 bases, with 6 bases lying between them. CDR3 nucleotide sequence: TGTGCCAGCAGCTCACGCATGAACACTGAAGCTTTCTTT. This encodes CASSSRMNTEAFF.

This clone was seen just once. The chain recombines TRBV25-1 with TRBJ2-1, with 13 bases identical to TRBD2. CDR3 length: 17 amino acids. The germline V gene encodes CDR1 MGHDK and CDR2 SYGVNS. V lost 3 bases and J lost 6; bases outside the gene matches: 8. The DNA of the CDR3 is TGTGCCAGCAGTGACCCCGGACTAGCGGGAGTGCCCAATGAGCAGTTCTTC. This gives the protein CASSDPGLAGVPNEQFF.